This is a list of T cell receptor beta chains from one sample in a study of blood T cell repertoires in COVID-19. Method: immunoSEQ multiplex PCR; TCRdb's copy keeps in-frame clones and lacks some. Of tens of thousands of clones in the sample, roughly 85% are singletons; the top ten hold about 25%. Sequenced material: peripheral blood. These receptors all stem from a man aged 55-75 years with active or convalescent COVID-19. Each CDR3 is given with its conserved first and last residue. The D gene is left open where the match is weak. Part of the rows lack a size; the others show once, few, many or a class for expanded clones.

v_gene	d_gene	abundance	j_gene	CDR3nt	CDR3aa
TRBV5-1	TRBD1	.	TRBJ2-7	TGCGCCAGCAGCGTCCTCCCCCTCGTGACAGGGGGCGTCGACGAGCAGTACTTC	CASSVLPLVTGGVDEQYF
TRBV18	.	.	TRBJ2-3	TGTGCCAGCTCACCACCGGGAGGTGGCACAGATACGCAGTATTTT	CASSPPGGGTDTQYF
TRBV6-5	TRBD2	.	TRBJ2-1	TGTGCCAGTGGGACTAGCGGGGGTCCCTACAATGAGCAGTTCTTC	CASGTSGGPYNEQFF
TRBV19	TRBD1	few	TRBJ1-1	TGTGCCAGTAGGGGACAGGGGAACACTGAAGCTTTCTTT	CASRGQGNTEAFF
TRBV9	TRBD1	.	TRBJ2-6	TGTGCCAGCAGCGTAGGTGACAGGGTTGTTGGTTCTGGGGCCAACGTCCTGACTTTC	CASSVGDRVVGSGANVLTF
TRBV28	TRBD1	once	TRBJ1-4	TGTGCCAGCAGGACGTTCACAGGGGGCGCTGAAAAACTGTTTTTT	CASRTFTGGAEKLFF
TRBV10-3	.	.	TRBJ1-1	TGTGCCATCAGTGAGTGGGGGCAGGGGATATCATTAGATGCTGAAGCTTTCTTT	CAISEWGQGISLDAEAFF
TRBV18	TRBD2	.	TRBJ2-5	TGTGCCAGCTCATCGGGACTAGCGGGGGAGCAAGAGACCCAGTACTTC	CASSSGLAGEQETQYF
TRBV5-6	.	.	TRBJ1-5	TGTGCCAGCAGTTTCACCTATAGCAATCAGCCCCAGCATTTT	CASSFTYSNQPQHF
TRBV11-2	.	.	TRBJ2-5	TGTGCCAGCACCTCCCTAAATATCCAAGAGACCCAGTACTTC	CASTSLNIQETQYF
TRBV19	.	.	TRBJ1-1	TGTGCCAGTAGTATCGGGTACACTGAAGCTTTCTTT	CASSIGYTEAFF
TRBV3-1/TRBV3-2	.	once	TRBJ1-6	TGTGCCAGCAGGGACAGTAGCTCCTATAATTCACCCCTCCACTTT	CASRDSSSYNSPLHF
TRBV6-4	.	.	TRBJ2-7	TGTGCCAGCAGATACAGGGGAGGCGAGCAGTACTTC	CASRYRGGEQYF
TRBV28	.	.	TRBJ1-2	TGTGCCAGCACCCTAGGTTCCTTTCGGGGTGGCTATGGCTACACCTTC	CASTLGSFRGGYGYTF
TRBV5-1	TRBD1	few	TRBJ2-2	TGCGCCAGCAGCTCCGGGACAGCCGGGGAGCTGTTTTTT	CASSSGTAGELFF
TRBV11-1	.	.	TRBJ2-5	TGTGCCAGCAGCAAGAACAGGGAGACCCAGTACTTC	CASSKNRETQYF
TRBV19	TRBD1	.	TRBJ2-1	TGTGCCAGTAGTATCTCGACAGGGGGGGTGCAGTTCTTC	CASSISTGGVQFF
TRBV7-2	.	few	TRBJ2-7	TGTGCCAGCAGCCGGGGGACCGGACCCTACGAACAGTACTTC	CASSRGTGPYEQYF
TRBV5-1	.	.	TRBJ1-1	TGCGCCAGCAGCGTCGACAGCCCGAACACTGAAGCTTTCTTT	CASSVDSPNTEAFF
TRBV6-5	TRBD1	many	TRBJ1-5	TGTGCCAGCAGTCTACTTGGAGGGGGCAACCAGCCCCAGCATTTT	CASSLLGGGNQPQHF